The clone carrying this T cell receptor (beta chain) was picked up one time. The sample belongs to a study of blood T cell repertoires in COVID-19. Study background: Acute and convalescent COVID-19 specimens originated in the United States, Italy and Spain.

The CDR3 is 18 residues long. Germline loops: CDR1 ENHRY, CDR2 SYGVKD. The V gene lost 0 bases and the J gene lost 0 bases, with 15 bases spanning the gap. Per the study methods: Nucleated cell counts were estimated from reference gene primer amplification. This table comes from immunoSEQ multiplex PCR, and its TCRdb copy is limited to in-frame clones, with some not included. The V and J calls and clone size come from that table; D and trimming were worked out from the DNA. The sample yields under 85,000 clones, roughly 87% seen once. Sequencing used peripheral blood. The origin of this receptor is a man at least 80 years old with acute or convalescent COVID-19. This chain connects TRBV10-3 to TRBJ2-4, with a weak D call TRBD2 (7 bases). In DNA form, the CDR3 reads TGTGCCATCAGTGAGTCAGGGGGGGCGTTGAGAGCCAAAAACATTCAGTACTTC. This codes for CAISESGGALRAKNIQYF.